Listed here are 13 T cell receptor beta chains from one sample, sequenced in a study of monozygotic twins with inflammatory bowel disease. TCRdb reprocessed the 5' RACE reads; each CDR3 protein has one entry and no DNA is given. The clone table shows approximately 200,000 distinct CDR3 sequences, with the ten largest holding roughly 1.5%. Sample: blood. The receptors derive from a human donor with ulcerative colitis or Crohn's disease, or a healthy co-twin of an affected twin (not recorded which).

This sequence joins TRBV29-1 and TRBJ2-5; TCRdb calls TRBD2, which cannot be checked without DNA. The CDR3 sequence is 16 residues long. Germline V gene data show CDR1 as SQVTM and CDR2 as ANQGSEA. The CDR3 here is CSPGTSGGTSQETQYF.

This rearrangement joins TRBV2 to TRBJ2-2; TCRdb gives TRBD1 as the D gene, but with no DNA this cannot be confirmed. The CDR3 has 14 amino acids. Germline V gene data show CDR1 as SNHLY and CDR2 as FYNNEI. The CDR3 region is CASSSGTDTGELFF. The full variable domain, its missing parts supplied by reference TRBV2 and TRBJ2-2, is EPEVTQTPSHQVTQMGQEVILRCVPISNHLYFYWYRQILGQKVEFLVSFYNNEISEKSEIFDDQFSVERPDGSNFTLKIRSTKLEDSAMYFCASSSGTDTGELFFGEGSRLTVL.

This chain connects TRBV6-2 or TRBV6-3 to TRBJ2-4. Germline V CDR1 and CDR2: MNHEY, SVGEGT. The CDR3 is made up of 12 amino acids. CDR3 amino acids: CASSYVRSIQYF.

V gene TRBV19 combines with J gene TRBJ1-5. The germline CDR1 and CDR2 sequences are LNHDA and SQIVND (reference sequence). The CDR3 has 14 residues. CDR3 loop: CASSLLPVNQPQHF. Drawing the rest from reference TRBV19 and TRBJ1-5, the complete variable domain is DGGITQSPKYLFRKEGQNVTLSCEQNLNHDAMYWYRQDPGQGLRLIYYSQIVNDFQKGDIAEGYSVSREKKESFPLTVTSAQKNPTAFYLCASSLLPVNQPQHFGDGTRLSIL.

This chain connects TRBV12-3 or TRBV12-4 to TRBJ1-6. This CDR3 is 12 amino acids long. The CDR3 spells CASSLKNSPLHF.

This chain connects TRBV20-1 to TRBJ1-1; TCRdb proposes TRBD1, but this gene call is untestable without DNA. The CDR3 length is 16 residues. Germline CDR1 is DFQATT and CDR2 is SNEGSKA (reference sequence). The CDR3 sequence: CSAIGRGQGRGTEAFF.

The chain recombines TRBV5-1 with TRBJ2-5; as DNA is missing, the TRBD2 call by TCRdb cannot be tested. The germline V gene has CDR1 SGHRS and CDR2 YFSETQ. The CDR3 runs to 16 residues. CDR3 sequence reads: CASSLMGPANRETQYF.

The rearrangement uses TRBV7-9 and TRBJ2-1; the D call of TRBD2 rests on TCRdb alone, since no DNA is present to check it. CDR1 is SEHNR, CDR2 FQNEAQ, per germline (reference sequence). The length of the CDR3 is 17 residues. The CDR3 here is CASHRTSGGRTYNEQFF.

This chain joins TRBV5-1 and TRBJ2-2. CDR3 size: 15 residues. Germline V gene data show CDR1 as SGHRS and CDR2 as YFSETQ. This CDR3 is CASSLEGIDTGELFF.

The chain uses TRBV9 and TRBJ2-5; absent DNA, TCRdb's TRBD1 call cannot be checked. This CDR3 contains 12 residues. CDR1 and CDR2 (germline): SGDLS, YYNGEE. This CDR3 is CASSDRGETQYF.

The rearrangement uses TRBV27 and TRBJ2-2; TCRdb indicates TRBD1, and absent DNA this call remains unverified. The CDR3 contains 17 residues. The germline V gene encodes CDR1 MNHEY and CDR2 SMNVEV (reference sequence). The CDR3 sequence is CASSPGQGAANTGELFF.

The CDR3 reads CSASLPNQPQHF. The chain recombines TRBV20-1 with TRBJ1-5. The CDR3 is 12 amino acids. The germline V gene encodes CDR1 DFQATT and CDR2 SNEGSKA (reference sequence).

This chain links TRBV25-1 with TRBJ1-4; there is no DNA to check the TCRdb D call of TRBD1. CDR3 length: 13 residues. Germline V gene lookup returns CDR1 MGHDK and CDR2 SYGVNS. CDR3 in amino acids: CASSGQKDEKLFF.